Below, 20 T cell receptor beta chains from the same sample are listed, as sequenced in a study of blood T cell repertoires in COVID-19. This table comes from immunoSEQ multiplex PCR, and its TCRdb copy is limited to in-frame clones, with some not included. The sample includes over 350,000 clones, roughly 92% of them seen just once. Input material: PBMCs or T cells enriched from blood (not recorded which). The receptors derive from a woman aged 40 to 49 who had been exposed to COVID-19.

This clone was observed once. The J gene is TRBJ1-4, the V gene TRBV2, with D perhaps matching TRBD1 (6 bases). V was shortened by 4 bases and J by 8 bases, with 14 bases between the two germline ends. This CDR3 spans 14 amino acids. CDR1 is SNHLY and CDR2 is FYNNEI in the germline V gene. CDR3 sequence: CASSATGFREKLFF. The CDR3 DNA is TGTGCCAGCAGTGCCACAGGGTTTAGAGAAAAACTGTTTTTT.

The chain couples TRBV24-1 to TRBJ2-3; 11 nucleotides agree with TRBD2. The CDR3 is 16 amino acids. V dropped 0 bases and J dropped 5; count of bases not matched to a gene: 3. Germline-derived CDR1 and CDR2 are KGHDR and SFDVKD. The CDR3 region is CATSDLTSGRIDTQYF. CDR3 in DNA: TGTGCCACCAGTGATTTGACTAGCGGGAGAATAGATACGCAGTATTTT.

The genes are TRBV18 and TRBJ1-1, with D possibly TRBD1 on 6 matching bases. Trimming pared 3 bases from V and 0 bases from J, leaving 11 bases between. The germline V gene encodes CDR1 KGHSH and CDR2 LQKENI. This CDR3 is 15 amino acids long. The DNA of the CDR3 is TGTGCCAGCTCACCGGCTACAGGGATGAACACTGAAGCTTTCTTT. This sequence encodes CASSPATGMNTEAFF.

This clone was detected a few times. The CDR3 loop reads CASRCGAPGNQPQHF. CDR3 nucleotide sequence: TGTGCAAGTCGTTGCGGGGCGCCTGGCAATCAGCCCCAGCATTTT. The gene calls are TRBV12-2 and TRBJ1-5. TRBV12-2 is assigned pseudogene status. The CDR3 is made up of 15 amino acids.

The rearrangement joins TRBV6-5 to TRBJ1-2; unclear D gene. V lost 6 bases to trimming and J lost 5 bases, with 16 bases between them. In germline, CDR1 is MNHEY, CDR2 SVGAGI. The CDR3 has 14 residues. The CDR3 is CASSLGGRGYGYTF. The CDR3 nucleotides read TGTGCCAGCAGCCTGGGTGGCCGGGGTTATGGCTACACCTTC.

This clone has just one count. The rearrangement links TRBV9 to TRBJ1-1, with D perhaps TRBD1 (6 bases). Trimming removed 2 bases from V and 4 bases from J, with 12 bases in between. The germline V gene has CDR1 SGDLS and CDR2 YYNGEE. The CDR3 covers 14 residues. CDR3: CASSVSGVGTEAFF. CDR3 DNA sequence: TGTGCCAGCAGCGTTTCAGGGGTTGGCACTGAAGCTTTCTTT.

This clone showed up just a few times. Here the CDR3 reads CAIRGVSGLSYEQYF. The CDR3 DNA sequence: TGTGCCATCAGAGGGGTCAGCGGGCTAAGCTACGAGCAGTACTTC. The chain uses TRBV10-3 and TRBJ2-7, with D possibly TRBD2 on 6 matching bases. Germline CDR1 is ENHRY and CDR2 is SYGVKD. The CDR3 runs to 15 residues. V gave up 6 bases and J gave up 3 bases, with 18 bases separating them.

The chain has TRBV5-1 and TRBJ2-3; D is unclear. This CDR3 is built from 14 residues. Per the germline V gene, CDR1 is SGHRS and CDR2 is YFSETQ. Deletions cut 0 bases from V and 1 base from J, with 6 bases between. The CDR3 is CASSLEPGTDTQYF. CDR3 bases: TGCGCCAGCAGCTTGGAGCCCGGCACAGATACGCAGTATTTT.

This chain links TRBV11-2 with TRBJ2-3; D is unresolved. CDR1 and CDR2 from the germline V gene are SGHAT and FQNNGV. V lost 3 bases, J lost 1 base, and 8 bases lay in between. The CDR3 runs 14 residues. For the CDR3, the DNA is TGTGCCAGCAGCTTGGGCTACCGCACAGATACGCAGTATTTT. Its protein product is CASSLGYRTDTQYF.

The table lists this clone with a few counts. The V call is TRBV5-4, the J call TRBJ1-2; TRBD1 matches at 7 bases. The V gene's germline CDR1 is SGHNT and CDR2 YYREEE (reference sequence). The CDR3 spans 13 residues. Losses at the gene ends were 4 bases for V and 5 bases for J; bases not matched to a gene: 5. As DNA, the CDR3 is TGTGCCAGCAGCCCAGGGGGAACATATGGCTACACCTTC. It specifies CASSPGGTYGYTF.

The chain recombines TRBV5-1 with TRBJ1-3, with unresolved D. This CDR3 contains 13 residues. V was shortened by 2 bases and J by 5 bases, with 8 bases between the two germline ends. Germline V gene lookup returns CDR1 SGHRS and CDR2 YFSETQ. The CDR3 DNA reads TGCGCCAGCAGCTTCTCAGACAGAAACACCATATATTTT. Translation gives CASSFSDRNTIYF.

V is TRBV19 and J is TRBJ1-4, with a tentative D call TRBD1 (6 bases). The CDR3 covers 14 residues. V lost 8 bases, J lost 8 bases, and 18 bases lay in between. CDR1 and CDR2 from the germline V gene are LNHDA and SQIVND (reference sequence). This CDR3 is CASSRGATGEKLFF. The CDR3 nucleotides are TGTGCCAGTTCTCGGGGGGCAACTGGCGAAAAACTGTTTTTT.

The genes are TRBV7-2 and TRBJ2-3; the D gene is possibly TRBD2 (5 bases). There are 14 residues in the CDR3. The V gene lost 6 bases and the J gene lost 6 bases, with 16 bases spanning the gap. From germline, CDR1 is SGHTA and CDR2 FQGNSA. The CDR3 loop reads CASSSNGLADTQYF. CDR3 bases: TGTGCCAGCAGTTCAAACGGACTTGCCGATACGCAGTATTTT.

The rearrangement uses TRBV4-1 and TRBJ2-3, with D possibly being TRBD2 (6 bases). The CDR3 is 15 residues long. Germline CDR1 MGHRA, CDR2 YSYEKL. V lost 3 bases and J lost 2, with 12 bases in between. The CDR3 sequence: CASSHGGLNTDTQYF. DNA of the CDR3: TGCGCCAGCAGCCACGGGGGACTTAACACAGATACGCAGTATTTT.

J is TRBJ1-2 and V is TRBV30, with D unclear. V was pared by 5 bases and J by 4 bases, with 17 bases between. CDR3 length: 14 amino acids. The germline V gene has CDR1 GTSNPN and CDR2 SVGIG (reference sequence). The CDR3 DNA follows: TGTGCCTGGGTTCGAGGAGAAAGCTTCTATGGCTACACCTTC. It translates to CAWVRGESFYGYTF. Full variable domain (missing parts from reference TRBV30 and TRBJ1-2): SQTIHQWPATLVQPVGSPLSLECTVEGTSNPNLYWYRQAAGRGLQLLFYSVGIGQISSEVPQNLSASRPQDRQFILSSKKLLLSDSGFYLCAWVRGESFYGYTFGSGTRLTVV.

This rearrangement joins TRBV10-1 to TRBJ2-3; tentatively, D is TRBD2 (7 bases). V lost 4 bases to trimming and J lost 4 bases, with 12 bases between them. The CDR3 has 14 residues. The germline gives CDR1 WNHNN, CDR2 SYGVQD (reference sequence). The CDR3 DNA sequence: TGCGCCAGCAGTGGGGGGGGCGTATCAGATACGCAGTATTTT. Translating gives CASSGGGVSDTQYF.

This chain's CDR3 is CASRKGHLPVPSLYQPQHF. The CDR3 nucleotides are TGTGCCAGCAGGAAGGGACATTTACCGGTGCCCTCTTTATATCAGCCCCAGCATTTT. The V call is TRBV27, the J call TRBJ1-5; tentatively, D is TRBD1 (6 bases). Trimming removed 6 bases from V and 5 bases from J, with 29 bases in between. In germline, CDR1 is MNHEY, CDR2 SMNVEV (reference sequence). This CDR3 has 19 residues.

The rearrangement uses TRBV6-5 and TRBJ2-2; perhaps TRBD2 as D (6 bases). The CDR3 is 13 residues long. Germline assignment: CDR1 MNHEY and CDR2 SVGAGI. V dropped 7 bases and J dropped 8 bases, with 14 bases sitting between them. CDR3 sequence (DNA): TGTGCCAGCAATAAAGAGCGGGTGGGGGAGCTGTTTTTT. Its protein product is CASNKERVGELFF.

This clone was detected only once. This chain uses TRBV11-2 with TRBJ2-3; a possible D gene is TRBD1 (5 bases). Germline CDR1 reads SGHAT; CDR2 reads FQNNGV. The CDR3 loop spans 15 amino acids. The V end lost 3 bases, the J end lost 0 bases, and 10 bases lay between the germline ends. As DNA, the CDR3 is TGTGCCAGCAGCTTCAGGGTACTTAGCACAGATACGCAGTATTTT. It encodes CASSFRVLSTDTQYF.

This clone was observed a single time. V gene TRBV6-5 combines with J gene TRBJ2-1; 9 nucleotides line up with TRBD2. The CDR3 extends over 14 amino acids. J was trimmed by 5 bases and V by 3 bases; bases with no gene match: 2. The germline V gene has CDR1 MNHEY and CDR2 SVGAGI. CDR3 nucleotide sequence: TGTGCCAGCAGTTATAGCGGGAGTAACAATGAGCAGTTCTTC. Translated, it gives CASSYSGSNNEQFF.